This TCR beta chain derives from a study of regulatory T cells (dated by TCRdb to between 2017 and 2018). Context from the whole study: The study compared T-cell receptor beta repertoires of sorted regulatory, conventional CD4+ and CD8+ T cells between CD3G-deficient patients and healthy controls. General findings and caveats noted by the study authors: Hydrophobic residues at CDR3 positions 6 and 7 were enriched in conventional CD4+ T cells from CD3G-deficient patients, suggesting more self-reactive specificities. In patients, repertoires had restricted unique TRB V-J pairs and skewed V and J gene usage, with regulatory T cells showing the most marked changes.

Regarding this clone: Its antigen remains unidentified. One base away there is no much larger clone; base qualities are not given.

The multiplex PCR relied on 52 forward TRBV primers and 13 reverse TRBJ primers, and amplification bias was corrected through assay-based and computational methods. Within the immunoSEQ assay, multiplex PCR amplified rearranged TRB loci from genomic DNA. Sequencing of the TRB amplicons was done on an Illumina HiSeq platform. In the paper's pipeline: Custom algorithms error-filtered the raw sequences and aligned the raw sequences to reference gene sequences, after which the immunoSEQ online tools were used for analysis. Frequencies of productive and nonproductive TRB rearrangements were assessed among unique sequences as well as among total sequences. Hydrophobicity and amino acid composition of residues 6 and 7 within the TRB CDR3 were used to estimate the potential for self-reactivity. Groups were compared by t tests, Mann-Whitney tests or two-way ANOVA performed in Prism software. Entries here come from immuneACCESS through TCRdb and include only in-frame sequences with V and J called. Some clones fail to appear in such tables; in the studies checked, an unresolved V gene covers under half of the shortfall, and the cause of the remainder is unknown. The DNA gave D and trimming, while V, J and clone size come from that table. This sample lists about 35,000 clones; 89% were detected once. About 2.4% of the sample rests with the top ten.

CDR1 DFQATT and CDR2 SNEGSKA were looked up in the germline V gene (reference sequence). The junction shows trimming of 4 bases on V and 1 base on J, plus 4 bases between the germline ends. The CDR3 runs 11 residues from the cysteine to the phenylalanine. Of all the DNA, just the CDR3 is kept, 33 bases in frame from base 1. Every CD3G-deficient patient showed evidence of autoimmunity, and the autoimmunity was more severe in two of the patients. At testing, patients were between 2 and 39 years old and showed lower naive and higher memory CD4+ and CD8+ T-cell proportions. CD4+ cells were FACS-sorted into CD25-high CD127-low regulatory T cells and CD25-low CD127-high conventional CD4+ T cells. Roughly 6 individuals with CD3G deficiency made up the patient group. Patient samples and clinical data were obtained from an international physician network spanning the United States, Europe and Asia. Ficoll density separation was used to isolate peripheral blood mononuclear cells.

Sequenced sample: conventional CD4+ T cells sorted from blood. This receptor chain uses TRBV20-1 and TRBJ1-1, with the D gene not confidently named. The sequence came from a person aged 18 to 29 with CD3G deficiency. CDR3 region: CSATENTEAFF. The nucleotides are TGCAGTGCTACCGAGAACACTGAAGCTTTCTTT.